This record concerns one T cell receptor (beta chain) sequence. This clonotype occurred many times. Its antigen specificity is not known. No much larger clone is present one base from it, and per-base qualities are unavailable. This record belongs to a study of CD8+CD57+ T cells in acquired aplastic anemia listed by TCRdb under 2018. Study-level background: DNA extracted from sorted CD4+ and CD8+ cells had a mean of approximately 3.3 ug, with a range of roughly 0.17 to 30 ug. An average of approximately 10 million reads for CD4+ cells and approximately 11 million reads for CD8+ cells was obtained from healthy donor samples.

Beyond this particular receptor, the publication reports: Approximately 27 CD8+ CDR3 sequences were found in both patients and controls but appeared to be highly expressed in patients and within the immunodominant clones of the patients. No significant difference in CD8+ Simpson's diversity was found between patients and healthy controls (P=0.060).

Genomic DNA served as template for TCR beta VDJ combination and CDR3 sequence profiling. TCR repertoire sequencing was run on an Illumina HiSeq 2000. Regarding the original processing steps: TRBV/TRBJ rearrangement plots, CDR3 size and DJ length profiles, and Simpson's diversity index were used to assess repertoires. The immunodominant clone was defined as the most abundant DNA sequence in deep sequencing data. CDR3 amino acid sequences were screened for sharing across subjects and were compared with published repertoires and the VDJdb database. TCRdb's own reprocessing of the public reads used fastp at Q25 and MiXCR and kept productive beta chains. Rows merge per CDR3 protein into single entries with the most common DNA and genes. The V and J calls follow TCRdb's processing rather than the paper's. The table for this sample lists about 160,000 distinct CDR3 sequences; roughly 40% of them were counted only once. The ten largest clones take up 0.9% to 1.2% of the sample.

TCR repertoires of sorted CD4+ and CD8+ blood T cells from severe aplastic anemia patients and healthy subjects were deep-sequenced in the study. Ficoll-Paque density gradient centrifugation was used to isolate peripheral blood mononuclear cells. Before DNA extraction, CD4+ and CD8+ T cells were sorted with FACS or magnetic beads. Based on the germline V gene, the CDR1 and CDR2 sequences are MNHNS and SASEGT. The CDR3 covers 13 residues, taking in both the cysteine and the phenylalanine. Only the CDR3 region is kept as DNA, spanning 39 bases read in frame from base 1. Trimming costs V 4 bases and J 1 base, and their ends lie 7 bases apart.

The source material was sorted CD4+, CD8+, or CD8+CD57+ T cells (not recorded which) from PBMCs. The TCR originated in a human donor in good health. Recombination connected TRBV6-1 to TRBJ1-2; the D gene lacks a confident call. The DNA is as follows: TGTGCCAGCAGTGTCGACCGTAACTATGGCTACACCTTC. This yields the protein CASSVDRNYGYTF.